The entry below gives a single T cell receptor (beta chain) sequence along with its context. The antigen is not known. Unique molecular identifiers were carried by the TCR beta cDNA libraries. Around 500,000 cDNA molecules were obtained from about 0.98 to 11 million T cells. TCRdb analysed the PCR reads with MiXCR anew, one entry per CDR3 protein. The repertoire has approximately 730,000 distinct CDR3 sequences, approximately 44% of them found once; the top ten carry roughly 4.9%. CDR3 length: 18 residues. Germline CDR1 and CDR2: SEHNR and FQNEAQ (reference sequence). Germline trimming cut 8 bases from V and 0 bases from J; bases unmatched to any gene: 16. This sample stems from a study of post-analysis software for immune sequencing data. Study findings and constraints: The F measure placed samples prepared in the same batch into strongly shared clusters. Significantly decreased normalized Chao1 diversity was recorded for multiple sclerosis patients relative to controls. Four or five TRBV segments occurring more often in patients than controls included TRBV5-6, TRBV5-1 and TRBV20-1.

Sequencing used blood. The chain links TRBV7-9 to TRBJ2-1, with TRBD2 identical over 7 bases. The TCR comes from a girl between 5 and 17 years old with multiple sclerosis. CDR3 region: CASPGVAGESASYNEQFF. CDR3 nucleotide sequence: TGTGCCAGCCCGGGCGTTGCGGGAGAAAGCGCCTCCTACAATGAGCAGTTCTTC.